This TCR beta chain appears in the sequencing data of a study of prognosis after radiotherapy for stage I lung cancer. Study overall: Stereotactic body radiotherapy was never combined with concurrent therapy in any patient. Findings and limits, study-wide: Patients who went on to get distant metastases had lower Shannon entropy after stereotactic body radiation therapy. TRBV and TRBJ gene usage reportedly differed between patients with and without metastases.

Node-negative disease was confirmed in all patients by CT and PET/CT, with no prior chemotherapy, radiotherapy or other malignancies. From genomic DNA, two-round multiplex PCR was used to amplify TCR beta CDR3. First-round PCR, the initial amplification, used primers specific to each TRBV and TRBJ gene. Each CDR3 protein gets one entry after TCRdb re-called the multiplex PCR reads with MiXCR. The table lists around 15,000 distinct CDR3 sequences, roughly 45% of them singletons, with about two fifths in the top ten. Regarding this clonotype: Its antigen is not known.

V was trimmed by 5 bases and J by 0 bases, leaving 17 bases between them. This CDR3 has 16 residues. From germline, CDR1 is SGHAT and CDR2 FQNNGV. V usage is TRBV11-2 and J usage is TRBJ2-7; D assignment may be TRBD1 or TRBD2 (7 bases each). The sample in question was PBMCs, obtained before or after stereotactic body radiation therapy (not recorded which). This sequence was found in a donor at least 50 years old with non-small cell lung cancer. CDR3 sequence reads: CASSGGGGGISYEQYF. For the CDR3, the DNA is TGTGCCAGCAGCGGGGGAGGGGGCGGCATCTCCTACGAGCAGTACTTC.